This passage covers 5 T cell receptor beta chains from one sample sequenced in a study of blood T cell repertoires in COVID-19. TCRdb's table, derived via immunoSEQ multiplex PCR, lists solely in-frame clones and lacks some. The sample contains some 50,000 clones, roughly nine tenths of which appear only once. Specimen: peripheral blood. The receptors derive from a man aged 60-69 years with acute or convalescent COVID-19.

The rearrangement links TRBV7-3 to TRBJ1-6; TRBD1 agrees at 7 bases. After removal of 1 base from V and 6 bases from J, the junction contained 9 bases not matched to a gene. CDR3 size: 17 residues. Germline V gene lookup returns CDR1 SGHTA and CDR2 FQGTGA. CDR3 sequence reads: CASSLRGPGQSNSPLHF. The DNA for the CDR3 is TGTGCCAGCAGCTTAAGGGGTCCGGGACAGTCTAATTCACCCCTCCACTTT. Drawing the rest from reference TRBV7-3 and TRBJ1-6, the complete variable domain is GAGVSQTPSNKVTEKGKYVELRCDPISGHTALYWYRQSLGQGPEFLIYFQGTGAADDSGLPNDRFFAVRPEGSVSTLKIQRTERGDSAVYLCASSLRGPGQSNSPLHFGNGTRLTVT.

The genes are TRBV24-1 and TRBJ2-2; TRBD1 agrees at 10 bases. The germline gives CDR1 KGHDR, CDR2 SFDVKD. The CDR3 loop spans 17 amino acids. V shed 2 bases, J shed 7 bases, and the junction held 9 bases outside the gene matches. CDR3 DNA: TGTGCCACCAGTGATTCCACCAAGACAGGGGGCTTCGGGGAGCTGTTTTTT. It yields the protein CATSDSTKTGGFGELFF.

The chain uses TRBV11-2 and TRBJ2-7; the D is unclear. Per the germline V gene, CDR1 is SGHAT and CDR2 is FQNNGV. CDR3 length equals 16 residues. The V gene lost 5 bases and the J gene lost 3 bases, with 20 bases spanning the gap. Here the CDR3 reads CASSPRSATVGYEQYF. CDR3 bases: TGTGCCAGCAGCCCACGTTCTGCCACGGTCGGCTACGAGCAGTACTTC.

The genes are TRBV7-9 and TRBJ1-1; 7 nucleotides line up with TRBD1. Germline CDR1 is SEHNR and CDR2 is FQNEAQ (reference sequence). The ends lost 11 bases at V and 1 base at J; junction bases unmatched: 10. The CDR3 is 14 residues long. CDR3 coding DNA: TGTGCCCTCGACAGGGTAGAGACGAACACTGAAGCTTTCTTT. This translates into CALDRVETNTEAFF.

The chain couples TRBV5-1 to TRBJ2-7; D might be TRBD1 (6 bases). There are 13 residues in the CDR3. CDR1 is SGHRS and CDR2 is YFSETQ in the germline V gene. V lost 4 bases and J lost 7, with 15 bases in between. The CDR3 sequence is CASSRADSWEQYF. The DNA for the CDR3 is TGCGCCAGCAGCAGGGCGGACAGCTGGGAGCAGTACTTC.